This is a list of T cell receptor beta chains from one sample in a study of shared clonotypes between healthy human individuals. TCRdb's copy holds only in-frame clones and misses some; the assay was immunoSEQ multiplex PCR. In the table there are about half a million clones, around three quarters of which are singletons. The sample taken for sequencing was PBMCs. These receptor sequences come from a woman in her thirties or forties in good health. Some clones in this sample may be carry-over from other donors' samples. CDR3s include the opening cysteine and the closing phenylalanine or tryptophan. D genes are given only for firm matches. Clone size is shown for a subset of rows, as once, few, many or a class of expanded clone.

NA TRBJ2-1 TRBV28 NA CASSLTGAGGEQFF TGTGCCAGCAGTTTAACAGGGGCCGGGGGTGAGCAGTTCTTC
NA TRBJ2-5 TRBV28 TRBD1 CASSRQGTLETQYF TGTGCCAGCAGTCGACAGGGGACCCTTGAGACCCAGTACTTC
NA TRBJ2-7 TRBV28 TRBD2 CASSLGTRVLVHYEQYF TGTGCCAGCAGTCTCGGGACTAGGGTTCTCGTTCATTACGAGCAGTACTTC
NA TRBJ2-7 TRBV7-6 NA CASSTRDRGEQYF TGTGCCAGCAGCACCCGGGACCGCGGCGAGCAGTACTTC
NA TRBJ2-1 TRBV7-9 TRBD2 CASSFRSSGGSVSYNEQFF TGTGCCAGCAGCTTCCGGTCTTCTGGCGGGAGTGTTTCCTACAATGAGCAGTTCTTC
NA TRBJ1-2 TRBV5-4 NA CASSLGTAEYGYTF TGTGCCAGCAGCTTGGGGACAGCGGAATATGGCTACACCTTC
NA TRBJ2-1 TRBV19 TRBD1 CASSMGQGVYNEQFF TGTGCCAGTAGTATGGGACAGGGGGTTTACAATGAGCAGTTCTTC
many TRBJ2-2 TRBV27 TRBD2 CASSLLAGGLTGELFF TGTGCCAGCAGTTTACTAGCGGGAGGGCTTACCGGGGAGCTGTTTTTT
once TRBJ2-2 TRBV7-2 NA CASNPEGQGLTGELFF TGTGCCAGCAACCCAGAGGGCCAAGGTCTCACCGGGGAGCTGTTTTTT
NA TRBJ1-4 TRBV21-1 NA CASSNMDRDEVEKLFF TGTGCCAGCAGCAACATGGACAGGGACGAAGTTGAAAAACTGTTTTTT
NA TRBJ1-4 TRBV4-1 NA CASSQRGTVNEKLFF TGCGCCAGCAGCCAACGAGGAACAGTTAATGAAAAACTGTTTTTT
NA TRBJ2-5 TRBV2 TRBD1 CASSELRGPGETQYF TGTGCCAGCAGTGAATTAAGGGGGCCGGGGGAGACCCAGTACTTC
NA TRBJ2-7 TRBV18 TRBD1 CASSPPGQRPDEQYF TGTGCCAGCTCACCACCGGGACAGAGACCAGACGAGCAGTACTTC
NA TRBJ1-1 TRBV2 TRBD1 CASSDADRSNTEAFF TGTGCCAGCAGTGACGCGGACAGGTCGAACACTGAAGCTTTCTTT
NA TRBJ2-5 TRBV4-1 TRBD2 CASSQGAGGIGETQYF TGCGCCAGCAGCCAAGGGGCGGGAGGAATAGGAGAGACCCAGTACTTC
NA TRBJ1-1 TRBV7-9 NA CASSPPLRGPAFF TGTGCCAGCAGCCCGCCGTTGCGGGGGCCGGCTTTCTTT
NA TRBJ1-2 TRBV5-1 NA CASSLTPRGTYGYTF TGCGCCAGCAGCTTAACACCTAGGGGGACCTATGGCTACACCTTC
NA TRBJ1-4 TRBV29-1 NA CSVEVDSGEKLFF TGCAGCGTTGAAGTGGACAGTGGGGAAAAACTGTTTTTT
few TRBJ1-1 TRBV29-1 NA CSVDIPGNTEAFF TGCAGCGTTGATATTCCGGGGAATACTGAAGCTTTCTTT
NA TRBJ2-3 TRBV5-4 NA CASSLVADTDTQYF TGTGCCAGCAGCTTGGTAGCGGACACAGATACGCAGTATTTT
NA TRBJ2-3 TRBV11-1 TRBD2 CASSPRLATDTQYF TGTGCCAGCAGCCCCCGACTAGCGACAGATACGCAGTATTTT
NA TRBJ2-1 TRBV9 TRBD2 CASSAPLGLAGGGAYNEQFF TGTGCCAGCAGCGCCCCTCTGGGACTAGCGGGAGGAGGGGCCTACAATGAGCAGTTCTTC
NA TRBJ1-1 TRBV30 NA CAWSMGSFMNTEAFF TGTGCCTGGAGCATGGGGAGCTTCATGAACACTGAAGCTTTCTTT
once TRBJ1-5 TRBV11-2 NA CASSLAPTNQPQHF TGTGCCAGCAGCTTAGCCCCTACCAATCAGCCCCAGCATTTT
NA TRBJ1-4 TRBV29-1 NA CSAWTATNEKLFF TGCAGCGCCTGGACAGCAACTAATGAAAAACTGTTTTTT
many TRBJ1-2 TRBV30 NA CAWSVARVAGYTF TGTGCCTGGAGTGTCGCCAGGGTGGCGGGCTACACCTTC
NA TRBJ2-7 TRBV29-1 TRBD2 CSVAGTSGSRTYEQYF TGCAGCGTGGCCGGGACTAGCGGGAGTAGGACCTACGAGCAGTACTTC
NA TRBJ2-1 TRBV4-3 TRBD2 CASSQQPPGGPHNEQFF TGCGCCAGCAGCCAGCAACCTCCGGGAGGGCCCCACAATGAGCAGTTCTTC
NA TRBJ2-1 TRBV12-5 NA CASGLRGSQFF TGTGCTAGTGGTTTGAGAGGTTCCCAGTTCTTC
once TRBJ1-1 TRBV11-1 NA CASSLIQEGTEAFF TGTGCCAGCAGCTTAATTCAGGAGGGCACTGAAGCTTTCTTT
few TRBJ2-2 TRBV30 NA CAWSVLGNRPGELFF TGTGCCTGGAGTGTACTGGGGAACAGACCCGGGGAGCTGTTTTTT
NA TRBJ2-3 TRBV29-1 TRBD2 CSVGLTSGDTQYF TGCAGCGTTGGGTTGACTAGCGGAGATACGCAGTATTTT
NA TRBJ2-1 TRBV7-9 TRBD2 CASSLSTSGRVGNEQFF TGTGCCAGCAGCCTAAGCACTAGCGGGAGGGTGGGGAATGAGCAGTTCTTC
NA TRBJ2-7 TRBV14 NA CASSPFFGFTYEQYF TGTGCCAGCAGCCCTTTTTTCGGGTTTACCTACGAGCAGTACTTC
NA TRBJ1-2 TRBV9 NA CASSALAATKNYGYTF TGTGCCAGCAGCGCACTTGCCGCGACGAAGAACTATGGCTACACCTTC
NA TRBJ2-7 TRBV6-1 TRBD1 CASTQGTVLTYEQYF TGTGCCAGCACCCAGGGGACAGTCTTAACCTACGAGCAGTACTTC
NA TRBJ1-2 TRBV28 NA CASSRPGYGYTF TGTGCCAGCAGCCGCCCGGGCTATGGCTACACCTTC
few TRBJ2-1 TRBV5-1 TRBD2 CASTGGDYNEQFF TGCGCCAGCACGGGGGGAGACTACAATGAGCAGTTCTTC
few TRBJ2-1 TRBV7-9 NA CASSRRGDSSYNEQFF TGTGCCAGCAGCCGAAGGGGGGATTCCTCCTACAATGAGCAGTTCTTC
few TRBJ1-1 TRBV27 NA CASSLFRGQGEAFF TGTGCCAGCAGTTTATTTCGGGGTCAGGGTGAAGCTTTCTTT
NA TRBJ2-5 TRBV5-4 TRBD2 CASTFSSGDSRGETQYF TGTGCCAGCACCTTTTCTAGCGGGGACTCGAGGGGAGAGACCCAGTACTTC
NA TRBJ1-2 TRBV30 NA CAWTQRGGDGYTF TGTGCCTGGACCCAGCGGGGCGGAGATGGCTACACCTTC
NA TRBJ2-1 TRBV7-3 TRBD2 CASSLSPCSGRVVYNEQFF TGTGCCAGCAGCTTAAGTCCGTGTAGCGGGAGAGTGGTCTACAATGAGCAGTTCTTC
NA TRBJ2-1 TRBV4-3 TRBD2 CASSPTSGSTNEQFF TGCGCCAGCAGCCCGACTAGCGGGAGTACAAATGAGCAGTTCTTC
once TRBJ2-1 TRBV23-1 TRBD2 CASRKPFPGLASAYNEQFF TGCGCCAGCAGGAAACCCTTTCCGGGACTAGCGTCAGCCTACAATGAGCAGTTCTTC
NA TRBJ2-3 TRBV5-8 NA CASSLGGDTQYF TGTGCCAGCAGCTTGGGGGGAGATACGCAGTATTTT
once TRBJ2-3 TRBV27 NA CASRNRDSYTDTQYF TGTGCCAGCAGAAACCGGGACTCCTACACAGATACGCAGTATTTT
NA TRBJ2-7 TRBV18 NA CASSPQSYEQYF TGTGCCAGCTCACCTCAATCCTACGAGCAGTACTTC
NA TRBJ2-3 TRBV6-5 NA CASRDSTDTQYF TGTGCCAGCAGAGACAGCACAGATACGCAGTATTTT
NA TRBJ2-3 TRBV5-6 TRBD2 CASSAFRGREVGDTQYF TGTGCCAGCAGCGCCTTTCGCGGGCGGGAGGTTGGAGATACGCAGTATTTT
NA TRBJ2-5 TRBV5-6 NA CASSLGGGGPGETQYF TGTGCCAGCAGCTTGGGAGGGGGAGGGCCCGGGGAGACCCAGTACTTC
once TRBJ2-7 TRBV7-2 TRBD2 CASSSRGLTEAWEQYF TGTGCCAGCAGCTCGAGGGGACTAACGGAGGCCTGGGAGCAGTACTTC
many TRBJ2-5 TRBV19 NA CASSSPGAQETQYF TGTGCCAGTAGCTCCCCCGGGGCCCAAGAGACCCAGTACTTC
few TRBJ2-5 TRBV6-5 TRBD1 CASSTGTGFGETQYF TGTGCCAGCAGCACCGGGACAGGGTTTGGAGAGACCCAGTACTTC
once TRBJ2-5 TRBV10-3 NA CAISEGGADETQYF TGTGCCATCAGTGAAGGGGGGGCCGACGAGACCCAGTACTTC